The next 16 T cell receptor beta chains were all read from a single sample in a study of human T cells and chemical hapten exposure. TCRdb independently ran MiXCR on the RACE reads; one entry per CDR3 protein. The sample comprises around 69,000 distinct CDR3 sequences, roughly 9.2% of which are singletons, and 3% to 3.5% rests with the top ten. Time point described: patch test 1, 2 weeks after DPC sensitization. Treatment: therapeutic diphenylcyclopropenone sensitization with weekly scalp DPC. The sequencing used whole blood, collected in connection with sensitization to the hapten diphenylcyclopropenone (DPC). The receptor source for this set is a woman between 35 and 50 years old with alopecia areata. Some clones in this sample may be carry-over from other donors' samples.

This clonotype was seen ten or more times. The chain recombines TRBV19 with TRBJ2-2; D is undetermined. The CDR3 is made up of 11 amino acids. Trimming took 3 bases from V and 8 from J, leaving 4 bases between them. Germline CDR1 is LNHDA and CDR2 is SQIVND (reference sequence). The CDR3 here is CASSIWGELFF. In DNA form, the CDR3 reads TGTGCCAGTAGTATCTGGGGGGAGCTGTTTTTT.

This clonotype was seen a few times. J is TRBJ2-2 and V is TRBV2; the match to TRBD1 covers 7 bases. The ends lost 8 bases at V and 0 bases at J; junction bases unmatched: 6. Germline CDR1 is SNHLY and CDR2 is FYNNEI. CDR3 length: 15 residues. CDR3 nucleotides: TGTGCCAGCCGTTCACAGGGGACGAACACCGGGGAGCTGTTTTTT. As protein: CASRSQGTNTGELFF.

CDR3 loop: CASSFETVNQPQHF. The CDR3 DNA follows: TGTGCCAGCAGTTTTGAGACAGTCAATCAGCCCCAGCATTTT. The chain combines TRBV28 with TRBJ1-5; tentative D call: TRBD1 (5 bases). The germline V gene has CDR1 MDHEN and CDR2 SYDVKM. V dropped 3 bases and J dropped 3 bases, with 9 bases sitting between them. CDR3 size: 14 residues.

This clonotype was recorded many times. The chain joins TRBV12-3 or TRBV12-4 to TRBJ1-2; D gene unclear. V lost 2 bases to trimming and J lost 3 bases, with 7 bases between them. The CDR3 is made up of 13 amino acids. The DNA for the CDR3 is TGTGCCAGCAGTTTACCGGGCTACTATGGCTACACCTTC. As protein: CASSLPGYYGYTF.

This clonotype was found many times. V gene TRBV18 combines with J gene TRBJ1-4; possibly TRBD1 for D (5 bases). The CDR3 covers 13 residues. V dropped 5 bases and J dropped 10 bases, with 14 bases sitting between them. CDR1 and CDR2 from the germline V gene are KGHSH and LQKENI. As DNA, the CDR3 is TGTGCCAGCTCAGCTTACCCCGGGACAAAACTGTTTTTT. Its protein is CASSAYPGTKLFF.

Many counts were recorded for this clonotype. V is TRBV7-9 and J is TRBJ1-6, with D unclear. Germline CDR1 and CDR2: SEHNR and FQNEAQ (reference sequence). The CDR3 loop spans 14 amino acids. Trimming left V 7 bases short and J 6 bases short, with 13 bases between. CDR3 sequence: CASILGPGNSPLHF. The DNA of the CDR3 is TGTGCCAGCATCCTCGGACCGGGTAATTCACCCCTCCACTTT.

This clonotype was recorded at least ten times. The chain employs TRBV3-1 and TRBJ1-1, with TRBD1 as a possible D gene (5 bases). The V gene lost 4 bases and the J gene lost 0 bases, with 12 bases spanning the gap. Germline CDR1 and CDR2: LGHDT and YNNKEL (reference sequence). There are 15 residues in the CDR3. This CDR3 is CASSLTQGLNTEAFF. The DNA for the CDR3 is TGTGCCAGCAGCCTCACCCAGGGTTTGAACACTGAAGCTTTCTTT.

At least ten counts were recorded for this clonotype. CDR3 protein: CASRGMTEAYNEQFF. CDR3 DNA: TGTGCCAGTAGGGGAATGACAGAGGCCTACAATGAGCAGTTCTTC. J is TRBJ2-1 and V is TRBV19; possibly TRBD1 for D (5 bases). The V end was cut by 6 bases, the J end by 2 bases, with 14 bases between. Per germline, CDR1 LNHDA and CDR2 SQIVND (reference sequence). The CDR3 has 15 residues.

A few counts support this clonotype. The chain is built from TRBV6-2 or TRBV6-3 and TRBJ1-6, with D unresolved. The CDR3 runs to 15 residues. Trimming left V 6 bases short and J 0 bases short, with 9 bases between. The germline gives CDR1 MNHEY, CDR2 SVGEGT. The CDR3 protein is CASRKTHSYNSPLHF. CDR3 DNA sequence: TGTGCCAGCAGAAAGACCCACTCCTATAATTCACCCCTCCACTTT.

This clonotype was observed a handful of times. V gene TRBV7-9 combines with J gene TRBJ2-3; D gene unclear. This CDR3 region has 18 residues. CDR1 SEHNR and CDR2 FQNEAQ come from the germline V gene (reference sequence). With 5 bases removed from V and 0 bases from J, the gap between germline ends came to 21 bases. CDR3 amino acids: CASSHPRSPVPSTDTQYF. CDR3 in DNA: TGTGCCAGCAGCCACCCAAGATCCCCAGTACCGAGCACAGATACGCAGTATTTT.

This clonotype was observed a few times. Here the CDR3 reads CSAREEAGGVGGELFF. DNA of the CDR3: TGCAGTGCTAGAGAGGAAGCGGGGGGTGTCGGCGGGGAGCTGTTTTTT. The chain is built from TRBV20-1 and TRBJ2-2; TRBD2 aligns across 9 bases. This CDR3 contains 16 residues. V was clipped by 0 bases and J by 7 bases; unmatched bases: 9. Germline lookup yields CDR1 DFQATT and CDR2 SNEGSKA (reference sequence).

The rearrangement links TRBV11-1 to TRBJ2-1, with 7 bases fitting TRBD1. Germline CDR1 SGHAT, CDR2 FQDESV (reference sequence). This CDR3 region has 11 residues. The trim removed 4 bases at V and 14 bases at J, leaving 5 bases unmatched. CDR3 in DNA: TGTGCCAGCAGCTCCGACAGGGTGAAGTTCTTC. Translated, it gives CASSSDRVKFF.

This clonotype was seen more than once but under ten times. The V call is TRBV20-1, the J call TRBJ1-1; a possible D gene is TRBD1 (6 bases). V was cut by 4 bases and J by 1 base, with 16 bases left in between. The germline CDR1 and CDR2 sequences are DFQATT and SNEGSKA (reference sequence). The CDR3 covers 15 residues. The CDR3 sequence: CSAKERGFWNTEAFF. The CDR3 bases are TGCAGTGCTAAAGAGAGGGGGTTTTGGAACACTGAAGCTTTCTTT.

This clonotype has ten or more counts. This chain uses TRBV7-6 with TRBJ2-2; D might be TRBD1 or TRBD2, each matching 6 bases. Trimming left V 2 bases short and J 4 bases short, with 11 bases between. Per germline, CDR1 SGHVS and CDR2 FNYEAQ. The CDR3 sequence is 15 residues long. The CDR3 here is CASSLSWGATGELFF. CDR3 DNA: TGTGCCAGCAGCTTATCGTGGGGGGCCACCGGGGAGCTGTTTTTT.

The sample holds many counts of this clonotype. As DNA, the CDR3 is TGTGCCAGCAGGTTGGCGGGGGCCAACTATGGCTACACCTTC. Its translation is CASRLAGANYGYTF. The chain is built from TRBV6-5 and TRBJ1-2; TRBD1 is a possible D gene (6 bases). The V gene lost 6 bases and the J gene lost 2 bases, with 13 bases spanning the gap. CDR1 is MNHEY and CDR2 is SVGAGI in the germline V gene. The CDR3 sequence is 14 residues long.

This clonotype was seen more than once but under ten times. This chain's CDR3 is CAWIEPAISYNEQFF. CDR3 DNA: TGTGCCTGGATCGAACCGGCAATATCCTACAATGAGCAGTTCTTC. This chain uses TRBV30 with TRBJ2-1; D gene ambiguous. The length of the CDR3 is 15 residues. The V end lost 4 bases, the J end lost 1 base, and 14 bases lay between the germline ends. Germline CDR1 and CDR2: GTSNPN and SVGIG (reference sequence).